These T cell receptor beta chains were read from a single sample in a study of blood T cells in healthy people across ages. TCRdb ran MiXCR on the 5' RACE reads and lists one entry per CDR3 protein. The sample has about a million distinct CDR3 sequences; roughly 51% are singletons. The sequencing input was blood. The source is a woman in her fifties or sixties in good health. The CDR3 runs from the conserved cysteine through the conserved F or W. The order of the fields is V gene, CDR3 protein.

V: TRBV7-2; CDR3: CASSLEGGLRTDTQYF
V: TRBV7-2; CDR3: CASSRFRGDTQYF
V: TRBV4-1; CDR3: CASSQAPFDSADSPLHF
V: TRBV6-1; CDR3: CASSVSREDSYNEQYF
V: TRBV4-1; CDR3: CASSQGQARGASKNIQYF
V: TRBV24-1; CDR3: CATSRQGGDTQYF
V: TRBV4-1; CDR3: CASSQVTVRFSHLAKNIQYF
V: TRBV20-1; CDR3: CSASMAGLYEQYF
V: TRBV28; CDR3: CTSSSSGTGGYNEQFF
V: TRBV10-3; CDR3: CAIRRDTKPSETQYF
V: TRBV6-1; CDR3: CASSEGWHPYGYTF
V: TRBV5-6; CDR3: CASSPETGSSTDTQYF
V: TRBV29-1; CDR3: CSVDRTSIDEQFF
V: TRBV20-1; CDR3: CSSGTGRDNEQFF
V: TRBV12-3/TRBV12-4; CDR3: CASQDRGRADAEYF
V: TRBV6-5; CDR3: CASSYSFRDRQANTGELFF
V: TRBV7-2; CDR3: CASSATRSERVTQYF
V: TRBV27; CDR3: CASSRLAGGPDEQFF
V: TRBV7-9; CDR3: CASAQAPYEQYF
V: TRBV29-1; CDR3: CSVGGGQRKENQETQYF
V: TRBV7-2; CDR3: CASSPTSGIAKNIQYF
V: TRBV7-9; CDR3: CASSQGGGGSPLHF
V: TRBV20-1; CDR3: CSALMGGISEQYF
V: TRBV6-5; CDR3: CASSYAGDLYEQYF
V: TRBV20-1; CDR3: CSARGLAGDGEQYF
V: TRBV4-1; CDR3: CASSQQLVTASEQFF
V: TRBV6-5; CDR3: CASTPRAGVYYEQYF
V: TRBV6-5; CDR3: CASSYERNTLWSEQYF
V: TRBV3-1; CDR3: CASGSIVAGAYEQYF
V: TRBV28; CDR3: CASSRGGVTYEQYF
V: TRBV20-1; CDR3: CSARDGNEQFF
V: TRBV7-2; CDR3: CASRPQALLNTEAFF
V: TRBV6-5; CDR3: CASSYSMGYSYNEQFF
V: TRBV6-5; CDR3: CASSYTPGLPLEQYF
V: TRBV27; CDR3: CASSFGSTGTIYEQYF
V: TRBV10-3; CDR3: CAISGTALAGGFSYEQYF
V: TRBV6-5; CDR3: CASSSLRRSWDTQYF
V: TRBV20-1; CDR3: CSASSQASREQFF
V: TRBV10-3; CDR3: CAISEGTSPYEQYF
V: TRBV9; CDR3: CASSVAAGAYEQYF
V: TRBV7-9; CDR3: CAIPGLAASGANVLTF